Below, one TCR beta chain is given with its context. In this sample, this clone turned up a few times. Its antigen specificity is not known. No much larger clonotype is one base removed from it; base qualities were not supplied. The library was made by the immunoSEQ multiplex PCR assay. The hsTCRB Kit was used according to the manufacturer's protocol to amplify rearranged TCR beta chain sequences. Sequencing of TCRB libraries was carried out on an Illumina MiSeq. The paper's data handling went like this. The kit vendor's proprietary platform handled demultiplexing, trimming and gene mapping. TCRdb mirrors the immuneACCESS table, restricted to in-frame sequences. Some clones are absent from its copies; in checked studies, under half trace to an unresolved V gene, and the reason for the others is unknown. Clone size and the V and J calls come from that table; the DNA yielded D and trimming. For this sample the table gives tens of thousands of clones, of which 83% were detected only once. 6% to 9.5% of the sample lies in the top ten.

Explained via the paper, the time point label denotes: baseline, week 1 (first vaccination visit). In the paper's terms, the treatment or condition label means: pre-vaccination baseline after standard-of-care therapy. Donors had newly diagnosed WHO grade 3 or 4 IDH1-mutant astrocytomas with loss of nuclear ATRX. The samples were drawn from NOA16, a multicentre, single-arm, open-label phase I trial in Germany that tested a mutant IDH1 peptide vaccine in humans for the first time. Blood drawn at visit V03 was used as the baseline sample for immunogenicity testing. Genomic DNA for TCRB sequencing was isolated from EDTA blood with the DNeasy Blood and Tissue Kit. There are 14 amino acids in the CDR3, from cysteine to phenylalanine inclusive. Kept here is only the CDR3 DNA, which spans 42 bases and is read in frame from base 1. CDR1 MRHNA and CDR2 SNTAGT are derived from the germline V gene. V loses 6 bases at its end and J loses 4 bases; junction bases beyond the gene matches: 4.

The data were obtained in a study of a mutant IDH1 vaccine in newly diagnosed glioma (dated by TCRdb to the early 2020s). For the study in its entirety: Of the approximately 29 treated patients, approximately 62% were male and approximately 40% were female, and a mean age of around 40 years was recorded. Prior to enrollment, standard therapy consisting of radiotherapy alone, temozolomide alone, or radiochemotherapy with temozolomide had been administered to patients, with the combination being received by most patients. For exploratory analyses, roughly 25 treated patients had longitudinal TCRB deep sequencing done wherever samples were available. Peripheral blood samples were drawn at six visits, namely V03 (baseline), V05, V07, V10, V12 and V13.

Overall results and qualifications from the work: Availability determined which PBMC samples were chosen for TCRB deep sequencing. Pseudoprogression appeared unrelated to alterations in the top peripheral T cell clonotypes detected by TCRB sequencing. The authors noted that analyses of patient blood samples could not be reproduced because of sample limitations. Immune responses induced by the vaccine were seen in more than 85% of patients across multiple MHC alleles.

This receptor was identified in a woman aged 45-65 years with glioma. This sequence uses TRBV6-4 and TRBJ2-2; the central 8 bases match TRBD2. This specimen was PBMCs, taken from a glioma patient treated with radiotherapy, temozolomide or both. Here the CDR3 is given as CASRIAGSTGELFF. The nucleotides read TGTGCCAGCAGAATAGCGGGGTCCACCGGGGAGCTGTTTTTT.